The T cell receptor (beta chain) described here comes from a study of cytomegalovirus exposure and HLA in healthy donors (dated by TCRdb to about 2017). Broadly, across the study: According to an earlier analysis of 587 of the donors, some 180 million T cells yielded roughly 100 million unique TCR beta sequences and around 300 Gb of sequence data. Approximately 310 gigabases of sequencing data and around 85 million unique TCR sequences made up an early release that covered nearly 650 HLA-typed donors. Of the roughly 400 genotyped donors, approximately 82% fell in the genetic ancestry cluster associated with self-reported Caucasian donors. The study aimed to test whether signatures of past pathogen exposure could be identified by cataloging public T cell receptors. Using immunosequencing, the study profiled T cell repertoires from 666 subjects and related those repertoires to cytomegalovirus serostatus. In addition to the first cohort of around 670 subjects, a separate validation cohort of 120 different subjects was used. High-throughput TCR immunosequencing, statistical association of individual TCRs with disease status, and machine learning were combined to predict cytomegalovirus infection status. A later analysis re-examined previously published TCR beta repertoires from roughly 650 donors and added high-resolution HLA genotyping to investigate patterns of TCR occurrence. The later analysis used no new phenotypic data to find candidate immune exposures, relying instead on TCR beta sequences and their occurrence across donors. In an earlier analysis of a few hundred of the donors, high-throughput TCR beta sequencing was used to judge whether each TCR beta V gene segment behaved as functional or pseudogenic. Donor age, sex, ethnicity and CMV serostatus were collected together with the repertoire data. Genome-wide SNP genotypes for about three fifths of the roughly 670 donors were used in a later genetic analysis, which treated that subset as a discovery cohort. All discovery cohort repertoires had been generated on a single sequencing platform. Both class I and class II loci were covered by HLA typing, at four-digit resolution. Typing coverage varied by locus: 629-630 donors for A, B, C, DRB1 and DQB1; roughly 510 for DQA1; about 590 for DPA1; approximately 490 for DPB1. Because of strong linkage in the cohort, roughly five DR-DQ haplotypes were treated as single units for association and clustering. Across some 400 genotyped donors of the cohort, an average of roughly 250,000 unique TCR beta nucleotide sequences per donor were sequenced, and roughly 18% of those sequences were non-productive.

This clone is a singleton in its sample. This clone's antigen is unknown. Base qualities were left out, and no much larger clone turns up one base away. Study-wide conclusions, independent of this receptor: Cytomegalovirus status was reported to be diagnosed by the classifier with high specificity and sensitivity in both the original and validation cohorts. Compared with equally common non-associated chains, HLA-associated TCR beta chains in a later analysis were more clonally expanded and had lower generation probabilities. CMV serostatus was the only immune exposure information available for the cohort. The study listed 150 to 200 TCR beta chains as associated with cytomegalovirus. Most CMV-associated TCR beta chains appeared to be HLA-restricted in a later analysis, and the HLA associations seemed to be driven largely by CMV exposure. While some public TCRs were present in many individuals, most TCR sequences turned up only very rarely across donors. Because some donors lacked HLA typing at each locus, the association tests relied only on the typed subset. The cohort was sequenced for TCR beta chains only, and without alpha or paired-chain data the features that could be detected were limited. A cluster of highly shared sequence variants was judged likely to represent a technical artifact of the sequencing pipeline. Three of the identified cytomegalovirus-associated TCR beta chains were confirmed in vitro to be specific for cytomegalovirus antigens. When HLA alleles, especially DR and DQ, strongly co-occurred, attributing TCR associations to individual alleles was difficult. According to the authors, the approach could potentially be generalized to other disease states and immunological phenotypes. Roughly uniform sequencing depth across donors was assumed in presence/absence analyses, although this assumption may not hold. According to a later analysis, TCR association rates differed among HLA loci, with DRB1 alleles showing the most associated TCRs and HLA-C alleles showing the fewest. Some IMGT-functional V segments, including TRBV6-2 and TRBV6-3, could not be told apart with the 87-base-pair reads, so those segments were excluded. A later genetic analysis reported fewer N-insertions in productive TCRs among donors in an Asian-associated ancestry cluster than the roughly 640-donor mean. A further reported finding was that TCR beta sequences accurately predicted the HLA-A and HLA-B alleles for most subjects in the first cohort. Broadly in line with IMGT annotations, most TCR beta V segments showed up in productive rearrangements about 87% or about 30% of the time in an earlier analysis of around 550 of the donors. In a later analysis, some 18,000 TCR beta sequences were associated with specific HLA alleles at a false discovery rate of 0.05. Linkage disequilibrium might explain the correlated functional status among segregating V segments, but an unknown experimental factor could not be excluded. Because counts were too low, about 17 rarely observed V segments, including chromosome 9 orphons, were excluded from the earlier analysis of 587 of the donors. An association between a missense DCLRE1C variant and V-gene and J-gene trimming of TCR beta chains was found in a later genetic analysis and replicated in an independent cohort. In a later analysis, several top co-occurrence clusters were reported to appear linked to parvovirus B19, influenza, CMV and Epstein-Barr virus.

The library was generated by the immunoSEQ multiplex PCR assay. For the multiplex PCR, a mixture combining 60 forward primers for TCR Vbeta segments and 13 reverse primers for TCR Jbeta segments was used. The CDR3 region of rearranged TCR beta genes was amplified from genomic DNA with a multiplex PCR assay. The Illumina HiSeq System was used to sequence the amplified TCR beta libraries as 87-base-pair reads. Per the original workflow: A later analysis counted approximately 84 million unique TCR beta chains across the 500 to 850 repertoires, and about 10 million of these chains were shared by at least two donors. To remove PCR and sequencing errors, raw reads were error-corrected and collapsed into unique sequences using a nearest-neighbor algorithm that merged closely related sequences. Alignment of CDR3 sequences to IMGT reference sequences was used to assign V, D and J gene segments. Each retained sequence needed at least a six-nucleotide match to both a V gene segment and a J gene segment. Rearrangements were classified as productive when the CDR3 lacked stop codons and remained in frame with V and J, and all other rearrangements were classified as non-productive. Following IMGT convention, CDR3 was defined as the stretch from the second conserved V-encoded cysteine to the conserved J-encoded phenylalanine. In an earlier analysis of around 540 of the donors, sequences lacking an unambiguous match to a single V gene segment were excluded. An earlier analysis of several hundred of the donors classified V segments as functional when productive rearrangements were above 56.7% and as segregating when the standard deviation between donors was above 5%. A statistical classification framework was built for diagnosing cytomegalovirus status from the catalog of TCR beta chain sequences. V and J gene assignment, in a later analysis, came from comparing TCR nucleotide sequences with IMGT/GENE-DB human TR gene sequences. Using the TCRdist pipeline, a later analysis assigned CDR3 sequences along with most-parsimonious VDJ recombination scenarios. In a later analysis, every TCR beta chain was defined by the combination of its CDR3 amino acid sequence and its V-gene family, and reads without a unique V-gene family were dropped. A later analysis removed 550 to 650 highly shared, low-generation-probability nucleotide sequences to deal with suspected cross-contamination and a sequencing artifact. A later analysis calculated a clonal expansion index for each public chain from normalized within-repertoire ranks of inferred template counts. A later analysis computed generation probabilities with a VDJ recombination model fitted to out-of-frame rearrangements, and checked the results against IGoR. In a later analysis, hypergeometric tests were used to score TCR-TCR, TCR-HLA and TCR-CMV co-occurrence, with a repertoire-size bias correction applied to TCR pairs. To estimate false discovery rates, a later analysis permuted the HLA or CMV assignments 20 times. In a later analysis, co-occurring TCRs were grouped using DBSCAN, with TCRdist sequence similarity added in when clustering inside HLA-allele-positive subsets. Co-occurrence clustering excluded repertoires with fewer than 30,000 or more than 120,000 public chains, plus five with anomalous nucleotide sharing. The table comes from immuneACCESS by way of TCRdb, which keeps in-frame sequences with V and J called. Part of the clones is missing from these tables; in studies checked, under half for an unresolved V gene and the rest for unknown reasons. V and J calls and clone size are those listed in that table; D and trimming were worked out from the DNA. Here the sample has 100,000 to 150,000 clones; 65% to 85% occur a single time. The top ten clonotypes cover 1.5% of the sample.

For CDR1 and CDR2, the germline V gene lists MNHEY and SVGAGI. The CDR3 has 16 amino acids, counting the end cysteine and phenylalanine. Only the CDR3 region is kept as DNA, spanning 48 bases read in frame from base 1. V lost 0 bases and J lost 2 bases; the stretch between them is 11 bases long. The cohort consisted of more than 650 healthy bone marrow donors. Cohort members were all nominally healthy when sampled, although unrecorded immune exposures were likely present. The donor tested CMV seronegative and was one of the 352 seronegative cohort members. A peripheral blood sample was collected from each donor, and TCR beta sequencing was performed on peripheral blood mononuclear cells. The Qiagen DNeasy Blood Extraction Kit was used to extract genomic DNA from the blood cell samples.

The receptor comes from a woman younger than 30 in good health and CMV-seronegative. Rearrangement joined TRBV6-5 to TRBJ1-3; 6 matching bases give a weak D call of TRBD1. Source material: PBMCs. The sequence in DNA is TGTGCCAGCAGTTACTCGAGCCAGGGGCCTGGAAACACCATATATTTT. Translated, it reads CASSYSSQGPGNTIYF.